This T cell receptor (beta chain) appears in the sequencing data of a study of monozygotic twins with inflammatory bowel disease (dated by TCRdb to the late 2010s). A note on the overall study: The complete study included roughly 30 monozygotic twin pairs: 19 IBD-discordant Danish pairs and nine German pairs, of which four were IBD-concordant and five were IBD-discordant. Each individual had, on average, about 151 000 unique TCRalpha sequences and 181 000 unique TCRbeta sequences available for analysis. The search for disease-associated traits relied mainly on comparing, within discordant pairs, IBD patients with their genetically identical healthy co-twins.

Note on this clonotype: Its antigen remains undetermined.

The library was prepared using 5' RACE. Preparation of each TCR library used approximately 3,500 ng of total RNA. For each sample, cDNA synthesis was carried out in eight separate reactions using SMARTScribe reverse transcriptase. During cDNA synthesis, template switching introduced unique molecular identifiers that contained a 6-nucleotide sample barcode. TCRalpha and TCRbeta cDNA was amplified by two nested PCRs of 16 and 9 cycles, with bead purification after each PCR. Before amplification, cDNA was treated with uracil DNA-glycosylase and purified using the QIAquick PCR purification kit. The second PCR added Illumina TruSeq-compatible adapters along with sample-specific barcodes. TapeStation and Qubit were used to check library quality and concentration, and about 5.2 ng of each library went into the pool. The pooled libraries were sequenced with 2 x 100 bp reads and custom sequencing primers on an Illumina HiSeq2500 single-index Rapid Run. On the authors' methods: MiGEC version 1.2.6 was used for UMI-based consensus assembly, which corrected PCR and sequencing errors. MiXCR version 2.1.1 was used to carry out V(D)J alignment, clonotype assembly and CDR3 extraction. Gene usage, clonotype sharing and MAIT/NKT TCR abundance were normalised by analysing the top 1000, 10 000 and 20 000 clonotypes per sample. Diversity was computed as the inverse Simpson index with the vegan R package after downsampling to 27 000 UMIs. Paired Mann-Whitney U tests were applied to discordant twin pairs, with Benjamini-Hochberg correction for multiple testing. Reads reprocessed by TCRdb are summarized as one entry per CDR3 protein sequence, and DNA is absent. The authors' filters were not applied to this entry. The table for this sample shows approximately 400,000 distinct CDR3 sequences. The ten largest clones capture approximately 2.8% of the sample.

Summary of the overall study and its limitations: Because patients were on differing immunosuppressive treatments, the repertoires may have picked up extra background noise and inter-individual variability. Compared with healthy twins, IBD patients shared fewer clonotypes with other individuals, and the difference was most pronounced in patients with signs of disease activity. Distinction between different T cell subtypes could not be achieved in the analysis. Repertoire similarity did not differ between concordant and discordant twins, which could be due to limited statistical power. No single strong signal or clonotype linked to IBD turned up in the results, so the idea that one exists was not supported. Measured by the inverse Simpson index, TCRbeta repertoire diversity was lower in IBD patients than in their healthy co-twins.

Including the terminal cysteine and phenylalanine, the CDR3 comprises 15 residues. This entry has no DNA. According to the germline V gene, CDR1 reads LGHNA and CDR2 reads YNFKEQ. From each donor, a roughly 2.5 ml peripheral blood sample was drawn into PAXgene tubes and stored at -80 degrees C. Without any T cell sorting, total RNA was extracted from whole blood using the PAXgene blood miRNA kit on an automated QIAcube. Peripheral blood from monozygotic twin pairs concordant or discordant for inflammatory bowel disease was subjected to deep TCRalpha and TCRbeta repertoire profiling with unique molecular barcoding. Smoking habits were recorded for all twin pairs, and individuals were classified as current, former or never smokers.

The sequence joins TRBV4-2 to TRBJ2-1. Sequencing input: blood. The sequence was obtained from a human donor with ulcerative colitis or Crohn's disease, or a healthy co-twin of an affected twin (not recorded which). The CDR3 protein sequence reads: CASSQISSSYNEQFF.